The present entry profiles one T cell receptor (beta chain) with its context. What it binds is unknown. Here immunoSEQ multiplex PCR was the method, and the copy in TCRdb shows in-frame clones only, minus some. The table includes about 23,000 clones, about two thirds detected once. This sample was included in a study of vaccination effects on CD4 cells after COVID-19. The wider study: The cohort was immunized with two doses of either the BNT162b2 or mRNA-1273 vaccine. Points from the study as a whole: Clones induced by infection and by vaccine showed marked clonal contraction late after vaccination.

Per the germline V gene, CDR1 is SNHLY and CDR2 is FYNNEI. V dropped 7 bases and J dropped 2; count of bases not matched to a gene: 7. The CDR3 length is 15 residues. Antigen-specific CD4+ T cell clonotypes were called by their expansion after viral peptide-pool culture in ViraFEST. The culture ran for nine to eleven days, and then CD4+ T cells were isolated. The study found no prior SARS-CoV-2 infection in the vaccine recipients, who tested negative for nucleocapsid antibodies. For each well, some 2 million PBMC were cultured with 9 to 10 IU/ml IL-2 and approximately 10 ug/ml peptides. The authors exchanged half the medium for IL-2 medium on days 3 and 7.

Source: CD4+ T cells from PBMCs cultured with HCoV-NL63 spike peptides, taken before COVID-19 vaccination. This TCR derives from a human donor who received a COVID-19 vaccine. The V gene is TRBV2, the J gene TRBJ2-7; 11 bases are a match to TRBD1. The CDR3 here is CASIPGQGETYEQYF. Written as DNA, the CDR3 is TGTGCCAGCATCCCGGGACAGGGGGAAACCTACGAGCAGTACTTC.